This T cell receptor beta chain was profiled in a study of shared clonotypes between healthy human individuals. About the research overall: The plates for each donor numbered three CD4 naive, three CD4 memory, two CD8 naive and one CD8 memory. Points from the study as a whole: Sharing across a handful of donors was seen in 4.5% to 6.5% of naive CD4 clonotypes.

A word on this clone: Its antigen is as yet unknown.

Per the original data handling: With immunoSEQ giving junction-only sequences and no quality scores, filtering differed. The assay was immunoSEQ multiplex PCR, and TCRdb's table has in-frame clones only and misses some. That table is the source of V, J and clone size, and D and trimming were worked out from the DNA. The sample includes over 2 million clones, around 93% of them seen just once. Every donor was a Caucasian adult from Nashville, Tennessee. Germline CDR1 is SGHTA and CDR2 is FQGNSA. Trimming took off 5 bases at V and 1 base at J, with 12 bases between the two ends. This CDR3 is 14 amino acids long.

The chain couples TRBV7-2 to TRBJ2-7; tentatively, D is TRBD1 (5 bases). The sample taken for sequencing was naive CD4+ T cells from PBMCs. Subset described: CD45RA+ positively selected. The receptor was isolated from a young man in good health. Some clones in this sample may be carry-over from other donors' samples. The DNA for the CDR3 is TGTGCCAGCAGCCCCAAGGGGCGATCCTACGAGCAGTACTTC. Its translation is CASSPKGRSYEQYF.